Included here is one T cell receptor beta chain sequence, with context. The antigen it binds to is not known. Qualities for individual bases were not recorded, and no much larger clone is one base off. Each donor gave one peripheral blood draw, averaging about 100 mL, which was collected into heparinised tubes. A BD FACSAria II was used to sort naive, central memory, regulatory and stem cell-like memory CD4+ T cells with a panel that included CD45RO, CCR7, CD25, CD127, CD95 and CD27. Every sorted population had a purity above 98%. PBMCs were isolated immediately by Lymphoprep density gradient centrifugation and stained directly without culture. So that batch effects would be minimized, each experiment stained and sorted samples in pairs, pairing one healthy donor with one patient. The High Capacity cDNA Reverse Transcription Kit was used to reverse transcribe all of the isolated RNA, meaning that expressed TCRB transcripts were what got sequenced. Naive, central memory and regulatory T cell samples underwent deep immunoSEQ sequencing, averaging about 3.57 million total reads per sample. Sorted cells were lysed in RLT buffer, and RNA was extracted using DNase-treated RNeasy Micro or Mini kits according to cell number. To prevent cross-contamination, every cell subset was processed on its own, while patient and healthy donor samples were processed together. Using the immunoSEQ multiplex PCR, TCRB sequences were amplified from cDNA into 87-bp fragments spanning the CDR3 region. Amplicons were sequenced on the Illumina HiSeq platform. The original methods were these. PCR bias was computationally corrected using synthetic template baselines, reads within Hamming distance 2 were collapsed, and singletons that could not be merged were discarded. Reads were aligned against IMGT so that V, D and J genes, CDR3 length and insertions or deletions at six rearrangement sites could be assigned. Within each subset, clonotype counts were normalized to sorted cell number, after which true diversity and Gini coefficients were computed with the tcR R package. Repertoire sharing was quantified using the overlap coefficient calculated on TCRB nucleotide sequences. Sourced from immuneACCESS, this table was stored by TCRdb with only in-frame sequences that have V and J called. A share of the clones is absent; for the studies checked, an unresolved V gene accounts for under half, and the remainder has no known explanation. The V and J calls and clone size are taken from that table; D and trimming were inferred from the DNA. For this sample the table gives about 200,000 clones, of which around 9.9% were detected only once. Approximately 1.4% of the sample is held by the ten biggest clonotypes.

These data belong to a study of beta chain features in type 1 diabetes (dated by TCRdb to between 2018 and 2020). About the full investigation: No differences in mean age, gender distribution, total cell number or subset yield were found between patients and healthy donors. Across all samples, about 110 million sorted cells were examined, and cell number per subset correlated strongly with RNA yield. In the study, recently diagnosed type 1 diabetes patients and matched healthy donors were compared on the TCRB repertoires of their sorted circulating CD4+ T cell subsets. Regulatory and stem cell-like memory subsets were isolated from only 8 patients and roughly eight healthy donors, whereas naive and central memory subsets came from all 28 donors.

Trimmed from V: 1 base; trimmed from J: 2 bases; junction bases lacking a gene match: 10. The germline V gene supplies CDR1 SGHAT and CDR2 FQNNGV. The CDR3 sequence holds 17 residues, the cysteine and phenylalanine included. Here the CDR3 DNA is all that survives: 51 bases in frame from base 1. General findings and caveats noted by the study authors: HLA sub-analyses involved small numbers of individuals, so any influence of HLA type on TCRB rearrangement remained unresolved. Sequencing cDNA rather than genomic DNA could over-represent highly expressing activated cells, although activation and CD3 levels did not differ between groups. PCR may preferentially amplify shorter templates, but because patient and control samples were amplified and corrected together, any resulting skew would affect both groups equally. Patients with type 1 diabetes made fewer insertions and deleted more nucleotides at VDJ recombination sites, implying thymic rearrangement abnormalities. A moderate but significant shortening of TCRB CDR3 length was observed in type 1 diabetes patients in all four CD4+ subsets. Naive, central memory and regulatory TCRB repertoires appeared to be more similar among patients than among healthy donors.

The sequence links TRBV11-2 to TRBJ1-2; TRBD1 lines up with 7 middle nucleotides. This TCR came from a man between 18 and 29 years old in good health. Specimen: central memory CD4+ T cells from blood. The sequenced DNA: TGTGCCAGCAGCTTAGGCCCCGGGACAGAAAGGAACTATGGCTACACCTTC. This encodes CASSLGPGTERNYGYTF.